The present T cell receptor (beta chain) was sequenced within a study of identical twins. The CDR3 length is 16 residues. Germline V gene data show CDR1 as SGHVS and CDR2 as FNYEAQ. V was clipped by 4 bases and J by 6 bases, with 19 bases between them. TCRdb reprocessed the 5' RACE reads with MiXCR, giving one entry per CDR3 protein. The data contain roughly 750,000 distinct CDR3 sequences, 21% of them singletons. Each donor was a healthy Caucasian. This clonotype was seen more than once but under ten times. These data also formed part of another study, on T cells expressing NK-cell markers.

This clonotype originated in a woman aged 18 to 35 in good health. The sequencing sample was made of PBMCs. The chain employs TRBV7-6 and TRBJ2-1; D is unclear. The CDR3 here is CASSSADLGQGNEQFF. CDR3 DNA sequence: TGTGCCAGCAGCTCCGCCGATCTGGGTCAAGGCAATGAGCAGTTCTTC.